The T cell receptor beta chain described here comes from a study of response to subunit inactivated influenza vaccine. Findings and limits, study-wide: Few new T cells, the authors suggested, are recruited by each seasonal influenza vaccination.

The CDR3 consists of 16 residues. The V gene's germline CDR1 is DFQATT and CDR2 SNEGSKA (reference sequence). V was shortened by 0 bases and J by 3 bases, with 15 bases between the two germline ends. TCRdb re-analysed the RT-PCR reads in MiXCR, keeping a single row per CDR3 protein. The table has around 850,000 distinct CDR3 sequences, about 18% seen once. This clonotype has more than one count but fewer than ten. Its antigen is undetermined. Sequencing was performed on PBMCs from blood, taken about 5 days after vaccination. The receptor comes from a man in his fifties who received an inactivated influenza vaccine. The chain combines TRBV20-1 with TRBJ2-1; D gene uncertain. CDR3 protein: CSARDTVWGSYNEQFF. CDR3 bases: TGCAGTGCTAGAGATACGGTGTGGGGTAGCTACAATGAGCAGTTCTTC.